This T cell receptor (beta chain) is from a study of OX40 agonist ivuxolimab in advanced cancers. About the study as a whole: Ivuxolimab was a fully human IgG2 agonistic monoclonal antibody targeting the costimulatory receptor OX40 (CD134). The point of sequencing TCRbeta in the periphery was to test whether ivuxolimab changed TCR sequence diversity and drove clonal T-cell expansion. Intravenous ivuxolimab was administered to patients every 2 weeks at six dose levels: 0.01, 0.1, 0.3, 1.5, 3 and 10 mg/kg. In the dose-escalation cohort, over 65% of patients were male, and the mean age was approximately 60 years, with a range of roughly 23 to 85. Partial responses occurred in three dose-escalation patients: two with cutaneous melanoma and one with hepatocellular carcinoma. The paper reports the monotherapy dose-escalation portion (N of about 51 patients) of the phase I ivuxolimab trial. Of the roughly 52 dose-escalation patients, hepatocellular carcinoma was present in 19, melanoma in roughly 15, renal cell carcinoma in 9 and head and neck cancer in 9. Patients were allowed to have had prior anti-PD-1, anti-PD-L1 or anti-CTLA-4 therapy, and around 41% of the dose-escalation patients had previously received checkpoint inhibitors. The study at large found these results: In the 0.1-3.0 mg/kg groups, partial responders had among the lowest normalized peripheral clonal expansion, particularly in CD8+ T cells. Low levels of normalized T-cell clonal expansion were also seen in some patients who did not respond. After ivuxolimab, expanded clones were on average more numerous among CD8+ T cells than among CD4+ T cells. At doses from 0.1 to 3.0 mg/kg, clonal expansion was seen in both CD4+ and CD8+ blood T cells between baseline and week 6. The antigen specificity of the clonally expanded peripheral T cells was not determined.

The trial excluded patients who had a history of autoimmune disease or who were on systemic immunosuppression. Peripheral blood for TCR sequencing was drawn from every dose cohort at baseline, at cycle 4 day 1 and at cycle 7 day 1. The samples were taken from a phase I, first-in-human, multicenter, open-label dose-escalation trial of ivuxolimab. Adults with locally advanced or metastatic head and neck squamous cell, hepatocellular, melanoma or renal cell carcinoma were enrolled in the trial. Before TCR sequencing, CD4+ and CD8+ T cells were separately sorted from peripheral blood. A word on this clone: Its antigen remains undetermined. No qualities accompany the bases; no much larger clone lies one base away.

For sequencing of the TCRbeta CDR3 region, genomic DNA was extracted from the sorted cells. The immunoSEQ Assay was used for sequencing of TCRbeta CDR3 regions. This is the immuneACCESS table as TCRdb keeps it, with only in-frame sequences that have V and J called. A part of the clones is gone; compared with another copy, unresolved V genes explain less than half, and the rest is unexplained. In all, the sample holds roughly 69,000 clones, and 80% to 95% of those were seen once. Approximately 1.1% of the sample belongs to the ten largest clones. The germline V gene (reference sequence) supplies CDR1 LNHDA and CDR2 SQIVND. Spanning cysteine to phenylalanine, the CDR3 consists of 14 amino acids. The sequence is cut down to CDR3 DNA, 42 bases in frame from base 1. V is trimmed back by 4 bases and J by 1 base, and the junction contains 4 bases that no gene match accounts for.

The origin of this receptor is an adult with an advanced solid tumor such as melanoma, head and neck, liver or kidney cancer. Specimen: CD4+ or CD8+ T cells sorted from blood, collected in a trial of the OX40 agonist ivuxolimab. The rearranged chain carries TRBV19 and TRBJ2-7; TRBD1 fits 7 bases in the junction. The CDR3 has the sequence CASSKGQTSYEQYF. The nucleotides read TGTGCCAGTAGTAAGGGACAGACTTCCTACGAGCAGTACTTC.